This paragraph reports one T cell receptor (beta chain). This clone was observed a handful of times. The antigen it recognizes is unknown. Base qualities are not recorded, but no much larger clone differs from it by a single base. TCRbeta CDR3 regions were sequenced with the immunoSEQ Assay. After extraction, genomic DNA underwent amplification by bias-controlled multiplex PCR, followed by high-throughput sequencing. Per the source publication's procedure: To quantify the absolute abundance of every unique TCRbeta CDR3 region, sequences were collapsed and filtered. T cell fraction was estimated by normalizing TCRbeta template counts to usable DNA, with usable DNA measured through amplification of reference genes found in all nucleated cells. Repertoire TCRs were annotated as SARS-CoV-2-specific by exact matching of V gene, CDR3 amino acid sequence and J gene to a known reactive TCR set. The reference SARS-CoV-2 TCR set was derived from MIRA and filtered for enrichment in COVID-19-positive ImmuneCODE repertoires, a step that removed public or cross-reactive TCRs. Using the MIRA antigens, annotated TCRs were further analysed by specific ORF or by position within an ORF. Depth was the summed frequency of annotated unique rearrangements, while breadth was defined as annotated unique rearrangements over total unique productive rearrangements. Two-sided Wilcoxon rank-sum tests were used to compare TCR breadth between groups. Imported from immuneACCESS, the table was reduced by TCRdb to in-frame sequences with V and J called. These copies leave out some clones; in studies compared against another copy, an unresolved V gene accounts for under half, and the cause of the remainder is not known. The V and J calls and clone size come from that table; D and trimming were worked out from the DNA. Within this sample are fewer than 150,000 clones, with 80% to 90% of them counted one time only. 5% of the sample is taken by the ten largest.

Via the germline V gene (reference sequence), CDR1 is LGHDT and CDR2 YNNKEL. V loses 5 bases at its end and J loses 3 bases; junction bases beyond the gene matches: 6. The CDR3 has 14 amino acids, counting the end cysteine and phenylalanine. Of all the DNA, just the CDR3 is kept, 42 bases in frame from base 1. These data are taken from a study of Ad26.COV2.S vaccination and SARS-CoV-2 variants (dated by TCRdb to the early 2020s). With respect to the entire study: Sequencing of the TCRbeta repertoire served to evaluate the specificity and breadth of SARS-CoV-2-reactive T cell receptors following Ad26.COV2.S vaccination. The TCR-sequenced set comprised around 30 samples: some 20 Ad26.COV2.S vaccine recipients, 5 placebo recipients and 8 SARS-CoV-2 convalescent individuals.

What the research found in general, with its limitations: After vaccination, spike-specific CD8+ and CD4+ T cell responses were reported to show substantial breadth. It was noted by the authors that total T cell responses may have been underestimated by the TCR breadth and depth analyses. Spike-specific TCR breadth was higher in Ad26.COV2.S recipients than in placebo recipients (P = 0.0014). Comparable non-spike TCR breadth was observed between vaccine and placebo recipients, consistent with only spike being contained in the vaccine.

Explained via the paper, the time point label denotes: individuals recovered from natural SARS-CoV-2 infection. The sample was peripheral blood, taken after recovery from COVID-19. The TCR was taken from a human donor who had recovered from COVID-19. The chain was built from TRBV3-1 (or the pseudogene TRBV3-2) and TRBJ1-2, and 7 bases in between align with TRBD1. This receptor carries the CDR3 CASSCPGTDYGYTF. The DNA sequence is given as TGTGCCAGCAGCTGTCCCGGGACAGACTATGGCTACACCTTC.